The 10 T cell receptor beta chains in this list originate from one sample, sequenced in a study of blood T cell repertoires in COVID-19 (dated by TCRdb to 2020 to 2021). Library creation used the immunoSEQ multiplex PCR assay. In TCRdb, the immuneACCESS table is reduced to in-frame sequences with V and J assigned. These tables do not hold every clone; where another copy was compared, an unresolved V gene accounts for under half, and the others remain unexplained. Within this sample are approximately 94,000 clones, with about 80% of them counted one time only. The ten most abundant clones make up roughly 12% of the sample. Sequenced material: peripheral blood. Receptor source: a woman in her 70s with acute or convalescent COVID-19.

The chain uses TRBV6-5 and TRBJ2-2; 7 nucleotides agree with TRBD1. Trimming took 7 bases from V and 4 from J; bases not matched to a gene: 6. Germline loops: CDR1 MNHEY, CDR2 SVGAGI. The CDR3 consists of 14 residues. The CDR3 region is CASTPGQSTGELFF. CDR3 sequence (DNA): TGTGCCAGCACCCCGGGACAGAGCACCGGGGAGCTGTTTTTT.

This chain joins TRBV29-1 and TRBJ2-2, with 12 bases identical to TRBD2. The V and J ends lost 3 bases and 5 bases, in that order; junction bases with no gene match: 13. Germline V gives CDR1 SQVTM, CDR2 ANQGSEA. The CDR3 totals 18 residues. CDR3 loop: CSVEVTSGGLSGTGELFF. CDR3 DNA sequence: TGCAGCGTTGAGGTGACTAGCGGGGGCCTTAGTGGGACCGGGGAGCTGTTTTTT.

This clone is a singleton in its sample. The chain combines TRBV18 with TRBJ1-1; no reliable D call. This CDR3 spans 13 amino acids. V lost 3 bases, J lost 3 bases, and 8 bases lay in between. Looked up from germline, CDR1 is KGHSH and CDR2 is LQKENI. In DNA form, the CDR3 reads TGTGCCAGCTCACCGAGTGCGGACACTGAAGCTTTCTTT. It yields the protein CASSPSADTEAFF.

In regard to this clone: Relative to the germline gene, one junction end is altered; a read error may explain this. The chain employs TRBV4-3 and TRBJ1-4; possibly TRBD1 for D (5 bases). Per the germline V gene, CDR1 is LGHNA and CDR2 is YSLEER. This CDR3 comprises 17 residues. The CDR3 loop is CASSEDGGGGAKEKLFF. The CDR3 DNA reads TGCGCCAGCAGCGAAGATGGGGGGGGAGGGGCGAAGGAAAAACTGTTTTTT.

V gene TRBV7-9 combines with J gene TRBJ2-5; tentative D call: TRBD1 (6 bases). The V and J ends lost 5 bases and 0 bases respectively, with 10 bases between them. The CDR3 runs to 14 residues. Germline V CDR1 and CDR2: SEHNR, FQNEAQ (reference sequence). CDR3 protein: CASSLGDNQETQYF. The CDR3 DNA follows: TGTGCCAGCAGCCTAGGGGACAACCAAGAGACCCAGTACTTC. Complete variable domain (other parts from reference TRBV7-9 and TRBJ2-5): DTGVSQNPRHKITKRGQNVTFRCDPISEHNRLYWYRQTLGQGPEFLTYFQNEAQLEKSRLLSDRFSAERPKGSFSTLEIQRTEQGDSAMYLCASSLGDNQETQYFGPGTRLLVL.

The rearrangement uses TRBV4-1 and TRBJ2-1; a possible D gene is TRBD1 (6 bases). V dropped 1 base and J dropped 10 bases, with 29 bases sitting between them. The CDR3 contains 19 residues. Germline values: CDR1 MGHRA, CDR2 YSYEKL. The CDR3 bases are TGCGCCAGCAGCCAAGTAGGGTCGAGGACGGCCAAAGGGGGTGTAGAGCAGTTCTTC. This translates into CASSQVGSRTAKGGVEQFF.

The rearrangement links TRBV12-3 or TRBV12-4 to TRBJ1-4; possibly TRBD1 for D (6 bases). This CDR3 has 13 residues. The V gene lost 6 bases and the J gene lost 7 bases, with 12 bases spanning the gap. The CDR3 loop is CASRLTGREKLFF. The CDR3 nucleotides read TGTGCCAGCAGACTTACAGGGCGTGAAAAACTGTTTTTT.

The V gene is TRBV21-1, the J gene TRBJ1-6; TRBD1 was called by the table and not checked on the DNA. TRBV21-1 is a pseudogene locus. This CDR3 is 18 amino acids long. This CDR3 reads CASADSPSLSSYNSPLHF. The CDR3 DNA follows: TGTGCCAGCGCAGACAGCCCTTCCCTGAGCTCCTATAATTCACCCCTCCACTTT.

The gene calls are TRBV6-2 or TRBV6-3 and TRBJ2-3, with TRBD2 identical over 11 bases. Unmatched junction bases numbered 10, after V lost 5 bases and J lost 6 bases. This CDR3 contains 16 residues. Germline V gene data show CDR1 as MNHEY and CDR2 as SVGEGT. The CDR3 sequence: CASSNTLAGGLDTQYF. In DNA form, the CDR3 reads TGTGCCAGCAGTAACACTCTAGCGGGGGGTTTGGATACGCAGTATTTT.

This rearrangement joins TRBV10-3 to TRBJ2-1; 7 nucleotides match TRBD2. The CDR3 contains 15 residues. CDR1 is ENHRY, CDR2 SYGVKD, per germline. Germline trimming cut 3 bases from V and 4 bases from J; bases unmatched to any gene: 6. As DNA, the CDR3 is TGTGCCATCAGTGACACCGGGACTACTTACAATGAGCAGTTCTTC. The encoded protein is CAISDTGTTYNEQFF.